This TCR beta chain was obtained from a study of glioma-infiltrating T cells. Overall study findings and caveats: Patients with low tissue-blood divergence carried a signature set of shared blood CDR3 motifs. Non-neoplastic patients had below-expected tissue-blood divergence, while all gliomas exceeded expectation.

This CDR3 has 17 amino acids. The germline V gene encodes CDR1 SGHKS and CDR2 YYEKEE (reference sequence). Trimming cost V 5 bases and J 4 bases; bases outside gene matches: 16. A note on this clonotype: The antigen is unknown.

Using RNA template, CDR3s of TCR alpha and beta were amplified with iRepertoire arm-PCR. TCRdb ran MiXCR on the multiplex PCR reads and lists one entry per CDR3 protein. Counted here are 400,000 or so distinct CDR3 sequences, about two fifths occurring once; the ten biggest clones make up 12%. The sample was glioma tissue, nonneoplastic brain tissue, or PBMCs (not recorded which). This sequence was found in a human donor with low-grade glioma or glioblastoma, undergoing nonglioma brain surgery, or in good health (not recorded which). The chain has TRBV5-5 and TRBJ1-1, with 8 nucleotides matching TRBD1. The CDR3 DNA reads TGTGCCAGCAGTCCAGGCCCGTCCAGGGGGCAGGGCACTGAAGCTTTCTTT. This codes for CASSPGPSRGQGTEAFF.